The following is a TCR beta chain sequence with its context. Its antigen is as yet unknown. The junction differs from germline at one of its ends, possibly a read error. This entry belongs to a study of persistence of HIV-infected CD4 T cells. Study details: Median time on suppressive ART was approximately eight years. Two participants gave one leukapheresis sample; others gave up to about 180 mL blood repeatedly.

Study-wide results and limits: Compared with CD3/CD28-stimulated cells, CMV- and Gag-responding cells showed lower TCRbeta richness.

This was the immunoSEQ version 4 assay in survey mode. Profiling relied on immunoSEQ multiplex PCR, and the TCRdb table lists in-frame clones only, not all of them. The repertoire holds over 35,000 clones, roughly 90% seen once, with approximately 0.97% in the top ten. This CDR3 spans 13 amino acids. The germline CDR1 and CDR2 sequences are MNHEY and SVGAGI. Nonspecific anti-CD3/anti-CD28 bead stimulation represents the broad CD4+ T cell repertoire. Sorting of responding CD4+ T cells relied on upregulated CD40 ligand together with CD69. Undetectable plasma HIV-1 RNA below 50 copies/mL lasted at least 4 years.

The TCR was taken from an adult man with HIV who was CMV-seropositive. The chain has TRBV6-5 and TRBJ1-1, with D unclear. Sequencing was performed on CD4+ T cells sorted from PBMCs after approximately 19-hour stimulation, taken from a patient who received antiretroviral therapy. The CDR3 sequence: CASLYARNTEGFF. In DNA, the CDR3 is TGTGCCAGTCTGTACGCCAGGAACACTGAAGGTTTCTTT.